Following are 32 T cell receptor beta chains from one sample sequenced in a study of blood T cell repertoires in COVID-19. Repertoires were generated with immunoSEQ multiplex PCR, while TCRdb's copy carries only in-frame clones and drops some. Here the sample spans fewer than 500,000 clones, 75% to 90% being singletons. Input material: PBMCs or T cells enriched from blood (not recorded which). These receptors were obtained from a woman younger than 30 who had recovered from COVID-19.

The chain joins TRBV11-2 to TRBJ2-1; 10 nucleotides line up with TRBD2. The length of the CDR3 is 18 residues. The germline V gene has CDR1 SGHAT and CDR2 FQNNGV. With V trimmed by 5 bases and J by 0 bases, 10 bases remained unmatched. The CDR3 DNA sequence: TGTGCCAGCAGCCCTGAGATTACTAGCGGGGACTCCTACAATGAGCAGTTCTTC. Its protein is CASSPEITSGDSYNEQFF.

The chain has TRBV7-2 and TRBJ2-3, with 14 bases lining up with TRBD2. Germline V gene data show CDR1 as SGHTA and CDR2 as FQGNSA. CDR3 length: 17 amino acids. After removal of 5 bases from V and 5 bases from J, the junction contained 9 bases not matched to a gene. Here the CDR3 DNA reads TGTGCCAGCAGCCCGAGACTAGCGGGGGGGCCGGGAGATACGCAGTATTTT. Residues: CASSPRLAGGPGDTQYF.

V is TRBV27 and J is TRBJ2-3; 12 bases map to TRBD2. The J segment lost 0 bases and the V segment lost 8 bases, leaving 6 bases of the junction unmatched. The CDR3 covers 16 residues. Germline CDR1 reads MNHEY; CDR2 reads SMNVEV (reference sequence). The CDR3 nucleotides read TGTGCCAGCCATGGACTAGCGGGGACGAGCACAGATACGCAGTATTTT. Translating it yields CASHGLAGTSTDTQYF.

This sequence joins TRBV5-1 and TRBJ2-7, with TRBD1 identical over 7 bases. This CDR3 is built from 15 residues. CDR1 and CDR2 (germline): SGHRS, YFSETQ. Unmatched junction bases numbered 3, after V lost 0 bases and J lost 0 bases. The CDR3 DNA reads TGCGCCAGCAGCTTGGCTGACAGGGCCTCCTACGAGCAGTACTTC. It encodes CASSLADRASYEQYF.

The chain uses TRBV6-2 or TRBV6-3 and TRBJ1-1, with a weak D call TRBD1 (6 bases). The CDR3 covers 19 residues. V was pared by 1 base and J by 4 bases, with 25 bases between. Germline assignment: CDR1 MNHEY and CDR2 SVGEGT. The CDR3 is CASSYLFSRTASLLTEAFF. CDR3 coding DNA: TGTGCCAGCAGTTACTTGTTCAGCCGGACAGCTTCTCTTCTCACTGAAGCTTTCTTT.

Points on this clone: Additional DNA sequences in this sample encode the identical CDR3. The chain uses TRBV2 and TRBJ1-1, with TRBD1 matching over 8 bases. The CDR3 extends over 14 amino acids. The trim removed 5 bases at V and 0 bases at J, leaving 2 bases unmatched. CDR1 SNHLY and CDR2 FYNNEI come from the germline V gene. The CDR3 loop is CASSLDRVNTEAFF. The CDR3 nucleotides read TGTGCCAGCAGTTTGGACAGGGTGAACACTGAAGCTTTCTTT. Full variable domain (missing parts from reference TRBV2 and TRBJ1-1): EPEVTQTPSHQVTQMGQEVILRCVPISNHLYFYWYRQILGQKVEFLVSFYNNEISEKSEIFDDQFSVERPDGSNFTLKIRSTKLEDSAMYFCASSLDRVNTEAFFGQGTRLTVV.

There are a few counts of this clone. The gene calls are TRBV7-3 and TRBJ2-7; 9 bases align to TRBD1. The germline CDR1 and CDR2 sequences are SGHTA and FQGTGA. The CDR3 contains 15 residues. Trimming at V came to 3 bases and at J to 1 base, leaving 4 bases not matched to a gene. The CDR3 sequence: CASSLGQGYSYEQYF. CDR3 nucleotides: TGTGCCAGCAGCTTGGGACAGGGCTATTCCTACGAGCAGTACTTC.

The chain is built from TRBV29-1 and TRBJ1-1, with D uncertain. V was shortened by 5 bases and J by 6 bases, with 16 bases between the two germline ends. This CDR3 spans 13 amino acids. The V gene's germline CDR1 is SQVTM and CDR2 ANQGSEA. The CDR3: CSVLRDQIPEAFF. Written as DNA, the CDR3 is TGCAGCGTTCTCCGGGATCAGATCCCTGAAGCTTTCTTT.

V is TRBV5-8 and J is TRBJ2-7, with D possibly matching TRBD2 (5 bases). Germline V CDR1 and CDR2: SGHTS, YDEGEE. Trimming stripped 7 bases from V and 5 bases from J, with 13 bases between. This CDR3 comprises 12 residues. The CDR3 loop is CASSSGVDEQYF. The CDR3 nucleotides are TGTGCCAGCTCCTCCGGGGTGGACGAGCAGTACTTC.

The chain joins TRBV5-1 to TRBJ2-1; 8 bases map to TRBD1. The CDR3 sequence is 17 residues long. The germline gives CDR1 SGHRS, CDR2 YFSETQ. The V gene end was trimmed by 0 bases and the J gene end by 5 bases; junction bases not matched to a gene: 10. The CDR3 is CASSLVAGGASDNEQFF. Here the CDR3 DNA reads TGCGCCAGCAGCTTGGTCGCAGGGGGCGCATCCGACAATGAGCAGTTCTTC.

This chain connects TRBV28 to TRBJ2-7; possible D gene TRBD2, 5 bases. Trimming took 3 bases from V and 6 from J, leaving 6 bases between them. The CDR3 consists of 11 residues. CDR1 is MDHEN, CDR2 SYDVKM, per germline. The chain's CDR3 is CASSFRGEQYF. For the CDR3, the DNA is TGTGCCAGCAGTTTCCGGGGCGAGCAGTACTTC.

The sample holds a few counts of this clone. The chain joins TRBV21-1 to TRBJ1-5; TRBD1, the table's D call, was not compared with the DNA. TRBV21-1 corresponds to a pseudogene. There are 16 residues in the CDR3. CDR3 DNA sequence: TGTGCCAGCAGCAAAGGGGACCGACAGGGTAGGGAGCCCCAGCATTTT. Amino acids: CASSKGDRQGREPQHF.

DNA for the CDR3: TGCAGCGTGATCCGGGACAGGGACGATCAGCCCCAGCATTTT. It encodes CSVIRDRDDQPQHF. This chain joins TRBV29-1 and TRBJ1-5; 9 bases map to TRBD1. Trimming cost V 6 bases and J 5 bases; bases outside gene matches: 8. This CDR3 spans 14 amino acids. Germline CDR1 and CDR2: SQVTM and ANQGSEA.

Notes on this clone: A junction boundary mismatches the germline segment, possibly from a read error. The chain's CDR3 is CASSAGQLLTDTQYF. The CDR3 DNA follows: TGCGCCAGCAGCGCGGGACAGCTTCTAACAGATACGCAATATTTT. The gene calls are TRBV5-1 and TRBJ2-3; possibly TRBD1 for D (7 bases). The germline V gene has CDR1 SGHRS and CDR2 YFSETQ. CDR3 size: 15 residues.

The J gene is TRBJ1-1, the V gene TRBV15, with D perhaps matching TRBD1 (5 bases). Trimming removed 0 bases at V and 1 base at J, with 15 bases between. The CDR3 sequence is 17 residues long. Germline CDR1 LNHNV, CDR2 YYDKDF (reference sequence). The CDR3 nucleotides are TGTGCCACCAGCAGAGATTATGGGGGGGGAACGAACACTGAAGCTTTCTTT. This codes for CATSRDYGGGTNTEAFF.

The chain recombines TRBV12-5 with TRBJ2-3; the match to TRBD2 covers 7 bases. The germline gives CDR1 LGHNT, CDR2 FRNRAP. This CDR3 comprises 15 residues. V lost 4 bases to trimming and J lost 1 base; unmatched junction nucleotides: 5. The CDR3, as DNA: TGTGCTAGTGGTTCTCTCCGGGGGGGCACAGATACGCAGTATTTT. The encoded protein is CASGSLRGGTDTQYF.

The chain uses TRBV21-1 and TRBJ1-2; the table's D gene call, TRBD1, was not cross checked with the DNA. TRBV21-1 is a pseudogene. The CDR3 has 16 amino acids. The CDR3 DNA sequence: TGTGCCAGCAGCAAAGGGGTAGTTTACAGGGATGGGGGCTACACCTTC. Translation gives CASSKGVVYRDGGYTF.

The CDR3 sequence: CATSGRGSADTQYF. In DNA, the CDR3 is TGTGCCACCAGTGGGCGGGGGTCGGCAGATACGCAGTATTTT. This chain links TRBV24-1 with TRBJ2-3; 7 bases are a match to TRBD2. This CDR3 contains 14 residues. Germline CDR1 and CDR2: KGHDR and SFDVKD. V lost 5 bases to trimming and J lost 4 bases; unmatched junction nucleotides: 5.

The chain employs TRBV7-8 and TRBJ1-5; a weak D match, TRBD1 (5 bases). Trimming pared 2 bases from V and 6 bases from J, leaving 14 bases between. There are 15 residues in the CDR3. The germline CDR1 and CDR2 sequences are SGHVS and FQNEAQ. The CDR3 DNA sequence: TGTGCCAGCAGCTTATTATCGGGGGGAGGTCAGCCCCAGCATTTT. Amino acid sequence: CASSLLSGGGQPQHF.

This chain links TRBV2 with TRBJ1-1; the D gene is possibly TRBD1 (5 bases). The CDR3 sequence is 12 residues long. The V gene lost 7 bases and the J gene lost 5 bases, with 11 bases spanning the gap. Per germline, CDR1 SNHLY and CDR2 FYNNEI. The CDR3 region is CASNGGGTEAFF. As DNA, the CDR3 is TGTGCCAGCAACGGGGGAGGGACTGAAGCTTTCTTT.

The rearrangement links TRBV6-4 to TRBJ1-2; possible D gene TRBD1, 5 bases. The CDR3 is made up of 15 amino acids. The V gene's germline CDR1 is MRHNA and CDR2 SNTAGT. Trimming pared 5 bases from V and 4 bases from J, leaving 17 bases between. The CDR3 DNA reads TGTGCCAGCAGTCGCGACAGAAAGGGGCTCTATGGCTACACCTTC. It is translated as CASSRDRKGLYGYTF.

This chain links TRBV30 with TRBJ1-6, with TRBD1 as a possible D gene (5 bases). The V end lost 3 bases, the J end lost 8 bases, and 11 bases lay between the germline ends. Germline V lookup: CDR1 GTSNPN, CDR2 SVGIG (reference sequence). The CDR3 totals 13 residues. The CDR3 nucleotides read TGTGCCTGGAGCGCCAGGGAAGATTCACCCCTCCACTTT. Translation: CAWSAREDSPLHF.

This rearrangement joins TRBV4-1 to TRBJ1-1; 7 nucleotides align to TRBD1. The CDR3 covers 16 residues. The trim removed 4 bases at V and 6 bases at J, leaving 14 bases unmatched. In germline, CDR1 is MGHRA, CDR2 YSYEKL. For the CDR3, the DNA is TGCGCCAGCAGCCCAGGGGGGCCAGACGGAAATCCTGAAGCTTTCTTT. It translates to CASSPGGPDGNPEAFF.

The chain uses TRBV7-6 and TRBJ2-7; TRBD1 agrees at 9 bases. The V gene end was trimmed by 5 bases and the J gene end by 7 bases; junction bases not matched to a gene: 18. The CDR3 is made up of 17 amino acids. Germline-derived CDR1 and CDR2 are SGHVS and FNYEAQ. The CDR3 loop reads CASSPFYSGQGLGEQYF. The CDR3 nucleotides read TGTGCCAGCAGCCCGTTTTATTCGGGACAGGGTTTAGGAGAGCAGTACTTC.

This clone was counted only a few times. J is TRBJ1-1 and V is TRBV4-1; 7 bases match TRBD1. CDR3 length equals 19 residues. Germline lookup yields CDR1 MGHRA and CDR2 YSYEKL. J lost 1 base, V lost 2 bases, and 16 bases had no gene match. The CDR3 protein is CASSQSHPAETGANTEAFF. For the CDR3, the DNA is TGCGCCAGCAGCCAATCCCACCCGGCCGAAACAGGGGCGAACACTGAAGCTTTCTTT.

The chain couples TRBV19 to TRBJ2-3; 13 bases map to TRBD2. CDR1 LNHDA and CDR2 SQIVND come from the germline V gene (reference sequence). Losses at the gene ends were 6 bases for V and 5 bases for J; bases not matched to a gene: 14. The CDR3 extends over 18 amino acids. DNA for the CDR3: TGTGCCAGTAGCCCTGGGACTAGCGGGGCCTTGCAGAGAGATACGCAGTATTTT. This encodes CASSPGTSGALQRDTQYF.

V is TRBV11-2 and J is TRBJ2-7; 11 bases agree with TRBD2. From germline, CDR1 is SGHAT and CDR2 FQNNGV. Trimming removed 2 bases from V and 0 bases from J; junction bases left unmatched: 9. The CDR3 length is 18 residues. CDR3 bases: TGTGCCAGCAGCTTAAGGGCTAGCGGGGGGCTCAGCTCCTACGAGCAGTACTTC. It is translated as CASSLRASGGLSSYEQYF.

In nucleotides, the CDR3 is TGTGCCAGCAGCCGGACACGTTCACAGCAGTACTTC. Translation: CASSRTRSQQYF. The V and J genes are TRBV7-3 and TRBJ2-7; D is perhaps TRBD1 (5 bases). V gave up 5 bases and J gave up 8 bases, with 13 bases separating them. The CDR3 is 12 residues long. Germline V gives CDR1 SGHTA, CDR2 FQGTGA. The entire variable domain, with the rest obtained from reference TRBV7-3 and TRBJ2-7, is as follows: GAGVSQTPSNKVTEKGKYVELRCDPISGHTALYWYRQSLGQGPEFLIYFQGTGAADDSGLPNDRFFAVRPEGSVSTLKIQRTERGDSAVYLCASSRTRSQQYFGPGTRLTVT.

CDR3 in DNA: TGTGCCAGCAGTGAAGGGCCCTACGAGCAGTACTTC. It specifies CASSEGPYEQYF. The chain combines TRBV6-1 with TRBJ2-7; no firm D call. Between the trimmed V and J ends, which lost 1 base and 2 bases, there was a span of 3 bases. CDR3 size: 12 residues. Germline V lookup: CDR1 MNHNS, CDR2 SASEGT.

This chain joins TRBV6-6 and TRBJ1-1; no reliable D call. Looked up from germline, CDR1 is MNHNY and CDR2 is SVGAGI (reference sequence). The CDR3 is made up of 12 amino acids. Between the trimmed V and J ends, which lost 5 bases and 7 bases, there was a span of 11 bases. As DNA, the CDR3 is TGTGCCAGCAGTCGAGCGGCGGGTGAAGCTTTCTTT. This gives the protein CASSRAAGEAFF.

The J gene is TRBJ1-6, the V gene TRBV27; D is unresolved. CDR3 size: 14 residues. Germline V gene sequence: CDR1 MNHEY, CDR2 SMNVEV (reference sequence). V lost 7 bases to trimming and J lost 9 bases, with 16 bases between them. CDR3 in amino acids: CASTPGGGGSPLHF. CDR3 DNA: TGTGCCAGCACCCCGGGAGGCGGAGGTTCACCCCTCCACTTT.

J is TRBJ2-7 and V is TRBV10-3; TRBD2 matches at 8 bases. The V gene's germline CDR1 is ENHRY and CDR2 SYGVKD. The CDR3 extends over 13 amino acids. V trimming: 7 bases; J trimming: 6 bases; junction bases outside the gene matches: 8. The CDR3 bases are TGTGCCATCAACCCCGGGGGGGAGGGCGAGCAGTACTTC. The encoded protein is CAINPGGEGEQYF.